This record concerns one TCR beta chain sequence. The target of this receptor is not known. This record comes from a study of monozygotic twins with inflammatory bowel disease (dated by TCRdb to between 2018 and 2020). Study-wide context: The full study comprised 30 or so monozygotic twin pairs: nine German pairs (four IBD-concordant, five IBD-discordant) and 19 IBD-discordant Danish pairs. Each individual had, on average, about 151 000 unique TCRalpha sequences and 181 000 unique TCRbeta sequences available for analysis. The search for disease-associated traits relied mainly on comparing IBD patients with their genetically identical healthy co-twins within discordant pairs.

The CDR3, cysteine through phenylalanine, is 14 amino acids long. The DNA is not on file. In the germline V gene (reference sequence), CDR1 corresponds to MNHEY and CDR2 to SMNVEV. Libraries were prepared through 5' RACE. Preparation of each TCR library used approximately 3,200 ng of total RNA. For each sample, cDNA synthesis was carried out in eight separate reactions using SMARTScribe reverse transcriptase. During cDNA synthesis, template switching was used to introduce unique molecular identifiers that contained a 6-nucleotide sample barcode. Two nested PCRs of around 15 and 10 cycles amplified the TCRalpha and TCRbeta cDNA, and bead purification followed each PCR. Before amplification, the cDNA was treated with uracil DNA-glycosylase and purified using the QIAquick PCR purification kit. The second PCR was the step at which Illumina TruSeq-compatible adapters and sample-specific barcodes were added. TapeStation and Qubit were used to check library quality and concentration, and roughly 4.9 ng of each library was pooled. Pooled libraries were sequenced on an Illumina HiSeq2500 single-index Rapid Run with 2 x 100 bp reads and custom sequencing primers. The study's own analysis went as follows. PCR and sequencing errors were corrected by UMI-based consensus assembly using MiGEC version 1.2.6. MiXCR version 2.1.1 handled V(D)J alignment, clonotype assembly and CDR3 extraction. To normalise gene usage, clonotype sharing and MAIT/NKT TCR abundance, the analysis used the top 1000, 10 000 and 20 000 clonotypes per sample. After downsampling to 27 000 UMIs, diversity was calculated as the inverse Simpson index using the vegan R package. Paired Mann-Whitney U tests were applied to discordant twin pairs, with Benjamini-Hochberg correction for multiple testing. TCRdb reanalyzed the reads, keeping one entry per CDR3 protein sequence and omitting DNA. TCRdb's processing, not the study's, gives the V and J calls here. The sample's own table lists around 140,000 distinct CDR3 sequences. The ten largest make up 2% to 3% of the sample.

Study-wide conclusions, independent of this receptor: Measured by the inverse Simpson index, TCRbeta repertoire diversity was lower in IBD patients than in their healthy co-twins. Compared with healthy twins, IBD patients had fewer clonotypes in common with other individuals, a difference most pronounced in patients showing signs of disease activity. Concordant and discordant twins showed no difference in repertoire similarity, possibly because of limited statistical power. Different T cell subtypes could not be distinguished in the analysis. The results gave no support for a single strong signal or clonotype linked to IBD. Because patients received different immunosuppressive treatments, the repertoires may have picked up extra background noise and variability between individuals.

From each donor, an approximately 2.5 ml peripheral blood sample was drawn into PAXgene tubes and stored at -80 degrees C. Without any T cell sorting, total RNA was extracted from whole blood using the PAXgene blood miRNA kit on an automated QIAcube. Peripheral blood from monozygotic twin pairs, either concordant or discordant for inflammatory bowel disease, underwent deep TCRalpha and TCRbeta repertoire profiling that used unique molecular barcoding. For every twin pair, smoking habits were documented, and each individual was categorised as a current, former or never smoker. The sample taken for sequencing was blood. The sequence is built from TRBV27 and TRBJ2-7. The TCR comes from a human donor with ulcerative colitis or Crohn's disease, or a healthy co-twin of an affected twin (not recorded which). The CDR3 reads as follows: CASSLSVGDYEQYF.